This T cell receptor (beta chain) was sequenced for a study of blood T cell repertoires in COVID-19. Study-wide background: There were acute and convalescent COVID-19 samples, and they came from the United States, Italy and Spain. T cells, B-cell-depleted T cells, or PBMCs provided the cDNA or gDNA that served as material.

Under the authors' procedure: Estimation of nucleated cell counts relied on the amplification of reference gene primers. Sequencing used immunoSEQ multiplex PCR; TCRdb keeps in-frame clones, though not all of them. V and J calls and clone size are as listed in that table; D and trimming were resolved from the DNA. This table holds about 68,000 clones, roughly 91% found once. J was trimmed by 4 bases and V by 7 bases; bases with no gene match: 9. CDR3 length equals 15 residues. Germline lookup yields CDR1 LGHDT and CDR2 YNNKEL (reference sequence). Sequencing was performed on peripheral blood. The origin of this receptor is a man between 45 and 60 years old with active COVID-19. J is TRBJ1-2 and V is TRBV3-1 (or the pseudogene TRBV3-2); TRBD1 matches at 10 bases. CDR3 in amino acids: CASTLLGQGLYGYTF. CDR3 bases: TGTGCCAGCACCCTCTTGGGACAGGGGCTCTATGGCTACACCTTC.